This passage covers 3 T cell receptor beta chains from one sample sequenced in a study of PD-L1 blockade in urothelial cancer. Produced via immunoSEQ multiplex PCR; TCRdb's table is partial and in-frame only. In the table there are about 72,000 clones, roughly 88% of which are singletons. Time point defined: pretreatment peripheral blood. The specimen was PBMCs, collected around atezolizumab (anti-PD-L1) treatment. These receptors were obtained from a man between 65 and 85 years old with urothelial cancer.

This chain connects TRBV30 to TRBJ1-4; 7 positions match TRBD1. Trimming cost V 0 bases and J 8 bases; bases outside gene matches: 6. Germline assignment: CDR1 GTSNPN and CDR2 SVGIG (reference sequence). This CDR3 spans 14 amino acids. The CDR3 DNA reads TGTGCCTGGAGTGTAAGACAGGGTAACGAAAAACTGTTTTTT. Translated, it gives CAWSVRQGNEKLFF.

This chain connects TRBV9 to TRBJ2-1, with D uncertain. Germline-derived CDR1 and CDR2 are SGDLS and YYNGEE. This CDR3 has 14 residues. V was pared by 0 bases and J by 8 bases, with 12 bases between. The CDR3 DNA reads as TGTGCCAGCAGCGTAGGGCGACGACTGGATGAGCAGTTCTTC. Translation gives CASSVGRRLDEQFF.

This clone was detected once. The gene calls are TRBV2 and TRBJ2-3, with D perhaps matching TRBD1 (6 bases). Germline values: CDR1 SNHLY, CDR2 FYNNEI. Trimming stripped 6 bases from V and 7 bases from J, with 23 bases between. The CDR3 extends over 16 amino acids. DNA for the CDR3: TGTGCCAGCAGGTGGACAGCCAATACCGCCGGGTATACGCAGTATTTT. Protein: CASRWTANTAGYTQYF.